The present T cell receptor beta chain was sequenced within a study of yellow fever vaccine responses in identical twins (dated by TCRdb to 2016 to 2019). Describing the broader study: The study precisely tracked vaccine-responding T cell clones in identical twins. The full study reports these points: The T cell response to vaccination in identical twins was reported by the authors to appear partly convergent and partly personalized.

Library preparation was by RT-PCR. TCRdb shows the sequencer as Illumina HiSeq 2500. TCRdb reanalyzed the raw reads on its own, using fastp at Q25 for trimming and MiXCR for clone calling, and kept in-frame beta chains. Every entry covers one CDR3 protein and lists the most common genes and DNA from its rows. In all, the sample holds some 20,000 distinct CDR3 sequences, and over 70% of those were seen once. The leading ten clones occupy 4.8% of the sample. The CDR3, cysteine through phenylalanine, is 14 amino acids long. Only the CDR3 DNA stays, 42 bases, in frame from base 1. V drops 0 bases and J drops 2 bases, leaving 5 bases in between. CDR1 and CDR2 were assigned from the germline V gene as MNHNS and SASEGT. With respect to this clonotype: Its antigen is not yet known. Nothing much larger sits one base from this clone, and base qualities are not available.

This receptor was taken from a woman aged 18-30 years who received the yellow fever vaccine. Donor details come from another sample of the same person, matched by shared clones. Here the sequenced sample was T cells from blood (PBMCs), unsorted or a sorted subset (not recorded which), taken before or after yellow fever vaccination (not recorded which). The rearranged segments are TRBV6-1 and TRBJ1-5; no D gene is confidently identified. CDR3 protein: CASSEADGNQPQHF. In nucleotides, the sequence is TGTGCCAGCAGTGAAGCAGACGGCAATCAGCCCCAGCATTTT.